This T cell receptor beta chain was recovered during a study of blood T cell repertoires in COVID-19. Looking at the study overall: Samples taken during acute and convalescent COVID-19 were collected in the United States, Italy and Spain. The cDNA or gDNA used as material had been derived from T cells, B-cell-depleted T cells, or PBMCs.

How the authors handled the data: The assay estimated nucleated cells by amplifying reference gene primers. Some clones are missing from TCRdb's copy, which holds only in-frame ones; the method was immunoSEQ multiplex PCR. V and J calls and clone size come straight from that table; D and trimming were deduced from the DNA. The sample lists tens of thousands of clones, 86% occurring once. The CDR3 totals 12 residues. Unmatched junction bases numbered 2, after V lost 6 bases and J lost 5 bases. Germline CDR1 reads ENHRY; CDR2 reads SYGVKD. This sequence originates from a man between 50 and 59 years old with acute or convalescent COVID-19. The chain uses TRBV10-3 and TRBJ2-5; 8 nucleotides agree with TRBD1. Sequenced input: peripheral blood. CDR3: CAIRDRDETQYF. The DNA of the CDR3 is TGTGCCATCAGGGACAGGGACGAGACCCAGTACTTC.